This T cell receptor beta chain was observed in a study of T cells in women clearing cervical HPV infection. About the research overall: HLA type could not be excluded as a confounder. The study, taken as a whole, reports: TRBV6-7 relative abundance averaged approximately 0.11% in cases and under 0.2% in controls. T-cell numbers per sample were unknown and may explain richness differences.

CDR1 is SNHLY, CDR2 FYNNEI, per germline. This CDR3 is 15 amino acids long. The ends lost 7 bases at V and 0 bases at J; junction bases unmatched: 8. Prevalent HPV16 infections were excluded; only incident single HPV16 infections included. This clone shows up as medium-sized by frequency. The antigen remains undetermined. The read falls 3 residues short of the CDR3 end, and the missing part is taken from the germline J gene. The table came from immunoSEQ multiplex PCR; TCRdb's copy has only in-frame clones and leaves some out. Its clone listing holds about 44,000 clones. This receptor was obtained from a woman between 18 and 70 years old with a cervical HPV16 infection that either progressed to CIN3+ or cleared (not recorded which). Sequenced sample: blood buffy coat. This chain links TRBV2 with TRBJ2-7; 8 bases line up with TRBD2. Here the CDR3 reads CASKAMSGSSYEQYF. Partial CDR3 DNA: TGTGCCAGCAAAGCGATGAGCGGGAGCTCCTACGAG.